The T cell receptor beta chain under discussion was sequenced for a study of PD-1 blockade in classical Hodgkin lymphoma. Study at large: A 3 mg/kg intravenous dose of nivolumab was received by patients every 2 weeks.

Data came from immunoSEQ multiplex PCR; TCRdb stores just in-frame clones and leaves some out. The sample contains 60,000 to 65,000 clones, about 91% of which appear only once. Every patient had relapsed following autologous stem cell transplantation, and cohorts differed in brentuximab vedotin exposure. The germline CDR1 and CDR2 sequences are SGHTA and FQGNSA. V was cut by 1 base and J by 4 bases, with 11 bases left in between. The CDR3 sequence is 15 residues long. Study-wide findings and caveats: Repertoire differences lack defined causes, possibly disease activity or prior therapy. As was reported, newly diagnosed patients showed lower baseline TCR diversity than healthy donors did.

Of note for this clone: Its antigen is undetermined.

The origin of this receptor is a human donor with classical Hodgkin lymphoma. The sample consisted of peripheral blood mononuclear cells (PBMCs), taken at baseline. This sequence joins TRBV7-2 and TRBJ2-1, with D perhaps matching TRBD1 (6 bases). The CDR3 loop reads CASSLGQDHYNEQFF. The CDR3 coding sequence is TGTGCCAGCAGCTTAGGACAGGACCATTACAATGAGCAGTTCTTC.